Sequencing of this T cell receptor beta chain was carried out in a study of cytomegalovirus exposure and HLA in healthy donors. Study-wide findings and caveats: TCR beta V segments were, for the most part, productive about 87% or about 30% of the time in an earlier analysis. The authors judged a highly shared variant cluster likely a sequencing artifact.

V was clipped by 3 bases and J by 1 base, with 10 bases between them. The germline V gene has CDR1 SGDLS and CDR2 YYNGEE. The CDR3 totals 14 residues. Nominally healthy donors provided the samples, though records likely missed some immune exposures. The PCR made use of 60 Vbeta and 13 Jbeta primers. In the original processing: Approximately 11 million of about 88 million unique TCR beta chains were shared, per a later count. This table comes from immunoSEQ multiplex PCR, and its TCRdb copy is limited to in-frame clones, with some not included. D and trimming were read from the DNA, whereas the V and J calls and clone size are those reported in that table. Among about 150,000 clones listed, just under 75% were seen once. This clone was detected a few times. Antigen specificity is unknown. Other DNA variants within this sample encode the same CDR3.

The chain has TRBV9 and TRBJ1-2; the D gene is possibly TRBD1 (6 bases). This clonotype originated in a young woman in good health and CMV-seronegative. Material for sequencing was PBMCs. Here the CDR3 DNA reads TGTGCCAGCAGCGCCAGGGGCGGTAACTATGGCTACACCTTC. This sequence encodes CASSARGGNYGYTF.